This TCR beta chain emerged from a study of shared clonotypes between healthy human individuals. Overall study: In total, the donors were two women and three men aged 18 to 49.

This CDR3 region has 18 residues. J gave up 0 bases and V 5 bases, and 9 bases lay outside the gene matches. From germline, CDR1 is SGHRS and CDR2 YFSETQ. In the authors' workflow: Filtering of immunoSEQ junctional sequences could not match full-length read filtering. Profiling relied on immunoSEQ multiplex PCR, and the TCRdb table lists in-frame clones only, not all of them. D and trimming were read from the DNA, whereas the V and J calls and clone size are those reported in that table. The table includes a few million clones, 93% detected once. Sequencing input: naive CD4+ T cells from PBMCs. The subset was: CD45RA+ positively selected. The TCR originated in a young man in good health. Some clones in this sample may be carry-over from other donors' samples. V is TRBV5-1 and J is TRBJ2-1; 12 bases fit TRBD2. CDR3 region: CASRTGLAGRTSYNEQFF. The CDR3 DNA reads as TGCGCCAGCAGGACCGGACTAGCGGGGCGGACCTCCTACAATGAGCAGTTCTTC.